A selection of T cell receptor beta chains follows, all from one sample in a study of T cells in Graves' hyperthyroidism and ophthalmopathy. TCRdb re-called the multiplex PCR reads through MiXCR, storing one row per CDR3 protein. The sample lists about 640,000 distinct CDR3 sequences; less than 25% were seen once. Sample: blood. The receptors shown here come from a man aged 25-45 years with Graves' ophthalmopathy. Each CDR3 is given with its conserved first and last residue. D genes are given only for firm matches. Clone size is not always given. Where it is, it says once, few, many or a class for expanded clones.

cdr3_nt	cdr3_aa	v_call	d_call	j_call	clone_size
TGTGCCAGTTCCCCAGGGACTAGCCTCCAAGAGACCCAGTACTTC	CASSPGTSLQETQYF	TRBV4-2	TRBD2	TRBJ2-5	.
TGTGCCAGCAGAAATAGCGGGAGGGCGGCAGATACGCAGTATTTT	CASRNSGRAADTQYF	TRBV2	TRBD2	TRBJ2-3	many
TGTGCCAGCAGCATAATAGCGGGAGGATACAATGAGCAGTTCTTC	CASSIIAGGYNEQFF	TRBV4-2	TRBD2	TRBJ2-1	few
TGCAGTGCTAGAGTCACAGGCACCGGGGAGCTGTTTTTT	CSARVTGTGELFF	TRBV20-1	.	TRBJ2-2	many
TGTGCCAGCCTCGGAGGAGGGAAAGATACGCAGTATTTT	CASLGGGKDTQYF	TRBV7-8	.	TRBJ2-3	many
TGTGCCACCAGCAGAGAGCAGACTAGTATCTATGAGCAGTTCTTC	CATSREQTSIYEQFF	TRBV15	.	TRBJ2-1	.
TGTGCCAGCAGTGACCCGACAGGGTTTTTAACAGATACGCAGTATTTT	CASSDPTGFLTDTQYF	TRBV25-1	TRBD1	TRBJ2-3	.
TGTGCCAGCAGCTTAGTCCCTAGCGGGAGGACCTACGAGCAGTACTTC	CASSLVPSGRTYEQYF	TRBV7-2	TRBD2	TRBJ2-7	.
TGCGCCAGCAGCTTGTGGATAGCGGGAGCCGAGACCCAGTACTTC	CASSLWIAGAETQYF	TRBV5-1	TRBD2	TRBJ2-5	few
TGCGCCAGCCGTAGCTTTACTCCCGGGACAGGGGGAAGTGGTCAGCCCCAGCATTTT	CASRSFTPGTGGSGQPQHF	TRBV10-1	TRBD1	TRBJ1-5	few
TGCAGCGTCATGACAGGGCCTGGGAACACTGAAGCTTTCTTT	CSVMTGPGNTEAFF	TRBV29-1	TRBD1	TRBJ1-1	.
TGTGCCAGCAGTTCGGACAAGGCGATGGCCGGGGAGCTGTTTTTT	CASSSDKAMAGELFF	TRBV28	.	TRBJ2-2	many
TGCAGTGCCCCGCGTATAGGGACAAAGAACACTGAAGCTTTCTTT	CSAPRIGTKNTEAFF	TRBV20-1	.	TRBJ1-1	.
TGTGCCAGCAGCTTAGTTAACCTCGGACCAAGTACGCAGTATTTT	CASSLVNLGPSTQYF	TRBV7-8	.	TRBJ2-3	few
TGTGCCAGTAGTACCGGGACCGGGACTACCTTATCAGATACGCAGTATTTT	CASSTGTGTTLSDTQYF	TRBV19	TRBD2	TRBJ2-3	.
TGTGCCAGCAGCGGGTGGGCCGGGGGCTCCTACAATGAGCAGTTCTTC	CASSGWAGGSYNEQFF	TRBV2	.	TRBJ2-1	few
TGTGCCAGTACCTCCCCGGTGGCGGGAACCCGGGCCCGAGAGACCCAGTACTTC	CASTSPVAGTRARETQYF	TRBV19	.	TRBJ2-5	.
TGTGCCAGCAGCGTAACGGGAGAAGACAATGAGCAGTTCTTC	CASSVTGEDNEQFF	TRBV9	.	TRBJ2-1	few
TGTGCCAGCAGTATAAACAGGGTCGATGGCGAGCAGTACTTC	CASSINRVDGEQYF	TRBV27	.	TRBJ2-7	.
TGCAGCGCTCGTGCCGGGACAGGGTTTGGAGAGACCCAGTACTTC	CSARAGTGFGETQYF	TRBV29-1	TRBD1	TRBJ2-5	few
TGTGCCAGTAGTATATCAGGGGCCAGCAATCAGCCCCGGCATTTT	CASSISGASNQPRHF	TRBV19	.	TRBJ1-5	once
TGTGCCAGCAGTGAAACAGGGGCTGAAGCTTTCTTT	CASSETGAEAFF	TRBV2	TRBD1	TRBJ1-1	.
TGTGCCAGCAGTCATAGCGAGAGTTCCTACAATGAGCAGTTCTTC	CASSHSESSYNEQFF	TRBV6-1	.	TRBJ2-1	.
TGCAGTGCTGGAAGGACGCTGGCCAAAAACATTCAGTACTTC	CSAGRTLAKNIQYF	TRBV20-1	.	TRBJ2-4	.
TGCAGTGCTAGAGATCGAGCGGGTGCCCCCAATGAGCAGTTCTTC	CSARDRAGAPNEQFF	TRBV20-1	.	TRBJ2-1	.
TGCAGCGTTGAAGATCATAAGACGGGAAACTATGGCTACACCTTC	CSVEDHKTGNYGYTF	TRBV29-1	.	TRBJ1-2	.
TGTGCCAGCAGCCCAGAGGGACTAGCGAACGAGCAGTACTTC	CASSPEGLANEQYF	TRBV7-6	TRBD2	TRBJ2-7	.
TGTGCCAGCAGTGATTGGACAGGGGCCCAACCTGAAGCTTTCTTT	CASSDWTGAQPEAFF	TRBV25-1	TRBD1	TRBJ1-1	few
TGTGCCAGCAGAACCGGGACAGGGGGATCTAGCTACGAGCAGTACTTC	CASRTGTGGSSYEQYF	TRBV27	TRBD1	TRBJ2-7	few
TGTGCCAGCAGCCCCAAGGGGCGGGGTGGGTCCTACGAGCAGTACTTC	CASSPKGRGGSYEQYF	TRBV4-2	.	TRBJ2-7	.
TGTGCCAGCAGCTTTCGGGCGGGAGGGTTTAGCGCAGATACGCAGTATTTT	CASSFRAGGFSADTQYF	TRBV11-2	TRBD2	TRBJ2-3	.
TGCGCCAGCAGTGAGACAGCGGTCTCCTACGAGCAGTACTTC	CASSETAVSYEQYF	TRBV10-2	.	TRBJ2-7	.
TGTGCCAGCGGCAGGATTACCCCAGATACGCAGTATTTT	CASGRITPDTQYF	TRBV7-6	.	TRBJ2-3	.
TGTGCCAGCAGTCCCCCTGCGAGGGTTAACTATGGCTACACCTTC	CASSPPARVNYGYTF	TRBV28	.	TRBJ1-2	few
TGTGCCAGCAGTGAAGGGGACCTTAACATTCAGTACTTC	CASSEGDLNIQYF	TRBV25-1	.	TRBJ2-4	.
TGTGCCAGCAGCTCTATAGGCTCGACTAGCGGGGTCCGCTCCTACGAGCAGTACTTC	CASSSIGSTSGVRSYEQYF	TRBV7-2	TRBD2	TRBJ2-7	many
TGTGCCACCAGCAGAGATCGGAGACTTAACTACGAGCAGTACTTC	CATSRDRRLNYEQYF	TRBV15	.	TRBJ2-7	.
TGTGCCAGCAGCACCCTGGGGCGGGGCGGCCAAACCAACAATGAGCAGTTCTTC	CASSTLGRGGQTNNEQFF	TRBV12-3/TRBV12-4	.	TRBJ2-1	.
TGCGCCAGCAGCTTGACGTGGGGCCAGGACAATGAGCAGTTCTTC	CASSLTWGQDNEQFF	TRBV5-1	.	TRBJ2-1	few
TGTGCCAGCAGGCAGACTCCCGGGACAGGGGAAGATGAGCAGTTCTTC	CASRQTPGTGEDEQFF	TRBV12-3/TRBV12-4	TRBD1	TRBJ2-1	.
TGTGCCAGCAGCCTTAGCGGGACCACCCTCCTGGGAAACGAGCAGTACTTC	CASSLSGTTLLGNEQYF	TRBV28	TRBD2	TRBJ2-7	many
TGCAGTGCTAACGATCGAAGCTCCTACAATGAGCAGTTCTTC	CSANDRSSYNEQFF	TRBV20-1	.	TRBJ2-1	many
TGTGCCAGCAGGTTCACCGGGACTAGCGGGAGTTCCACAGATACGCAGTATTTT	CASRFTGTSGSSTDTQYF	TRBV6-1	TRBD2	TRBJ2-3	.
TGCAGTGCTAGAAAGACAGATACGCAGTATTTT	CSARKTDTQYF	TRBV20-1	.	TRBJ2-3	many
TGTGCCAGCAGCGTAGAGGCGGGTCGGGAGACCCAGTACTTC	CASSVEAGRETQYF	TRBV9	.	TRBJ2-5	.
TGTGCCAGCAGTCCTTCTAGCGGACGCTCCTACGAGCAGTACTTC	CASSPSSGRSYEQYF	TRBV3-1	TRBD2	TRBJ2-7	many
TGCGCCAGCAGCCAGTTTACAGGGTCCGAGACCCAGTACTTC	CASSQFTGSETQYF	TRBV4-1	.	TRBJ2-5	.
TGTGCCACCAGTGGGGGATGGAGCAATCAGCCCCAGCATTTT	CATSGGWSNQPQHF	TRBV24-1	.	TRBJ1-5	.